The rows below give T cell receptor beta chains drawn from one sample of a study of blood T cell repertoires in COVID-19. Assay: immunoSEQ multiplex PCR; the TCRdb copy retains only in-frame clones and omits some. The sample holds about 310,000 clones, roughly 87% seen once. Sequencing was done on a sample of PBMCs or T cells enriched from blood (not recorded which). These receptors all come from a woman younger than 30 who had recovered from COVID-19. CDR3s include the opening cysteine and the closing phenylalanine or tryptophan. D genes are given only for firm matches. Only some rows state a clone size, as once, few, many or a class for expanded clones.

d_call | j_call | v_call | clone_size | cdr3_aa | cdr3_nt
NA | TRBJ2-1 | TRBV16 | NA | CASSQSPSLNEQFF | TGTGCCAGCAGCCAAAGTCCTAGTCTCAATGAGCAGTTCTTC
TRBD2 | TRBJ2-5 | TRBV11-2 | NA | CASSLSVAGGLETQYF | TGTGCCAGCAGCTTATCAGTCGCGGGAGGGTTGGAGACCCAGTACTTC
TRBD1 | TRBJ1-2 | TRBV7-9 | NA | CASSSRTGDYGYTF | TGTGCCAGCAGCTCCAGGACAGGGGACTATGGCTACACCTTC
TRBD2 | TRBJ2-5 | TRBV5-1 | NA | CASSFGSSGQETQYF | TGCGCCAGCAGCTTCGGGTCTAGCGGGCAAGAGACCCAGTACTTC
TRBD1 | TRBJ1-2 | TRBV6-2/TRBV6-3 | NA | CASSFPDRVYGYTF | TGTGCCAGCAGTTTCCCGGACAGGGTGTATGGCTACACCTTC
TRBD1 | TRBJ2-2 | TRBV9 | NA | CASSVVRDRGNTGELFF | TGTGCCAGCAGCGTAGTCCGGGACAGGGGAAACACCGGGGAGCTGTTTTTT
TRBD1 | TRBJ1-2 | TRBV25-1 | NA | CASSAPRDREFRVYGYTF | TGTGCCAGCAGCGCCCCGCGGGACAGAGAGTTTCGGGTTTATGGCTACACCTTC
TRBD1 | TRBJ1-6 | TRBV6-1 | NA | CASSGDDRGRHSPLHF | TGTGCCAGCAGTGGGGACGACAGGGGTCGGCATTCACCCCTCCACTTT
TRBD2 | TRBJ2-7 | TRBV4-1 | NA | CASSQDPGTNPYEQYF | TGCGCCAGCAGCCAAGACCCTGGGACTAATCCCTACGAGCAGTACTTC
TRBD2 | TRBJ2-3 | TRBV13 | once | CASEAGGLPGEHF | TGTGCCAGCGAGGCGGGGGGCCTCCCCGGGGAGCATTTT
NA | TRBJ2-5 | TRBV7-2 | NA | CASSPVRAQETQYF | TGTGCCAGCAGCCCCGTGCGGGCACAAGAGACCCAGTACTTC
NA | TRBJ2-1 | TRBV5-1 | few | CASSLEGAHNEQFF | TGCGCCAGCAGCTTGGAAGGGGCGCACAATGAGCAGTTCTTC
NA | TRBJ1-1 | TRBV7-2 | NA | CASSFSHRGQRRNTEAFF | TGTGCCAGCAGCTTCTCTCATAGAGGGCAACGAAGGAACACTGAAGCTTTCTTT
NA | TRBJ2-1 | TRBV27 | NA | CASSSQGSSNEQFF | TGTGCCAGCAGTTCGCAGGGCTCAAGCAATGAGCAGTTCTTC
TRBD1 | TRBJ1-2 | TRBV25-1 | NA | CASSDPGTGRGYGYTF | TGTGCCAGCAGTGACCCAGGGACAGGGCGGGGCTATGGCTACACCTTC
TRBD1 | TRBJ1-2 | TRBV3-1/TRBV3-2 | NA | CASSQVLGQPDGYTF | TGTGCCAGCAGCCAAGTTCTGGGACAGCCCGATGGCTACACCTTC
TRBD2 | TRBJ2-1 | TRBV24-1 | NA | CATSDPSGSSYNEQFF | TGTGCCACCAGTGATCCTAGCGGAAGCTCCTACAATGAGCAGTTCTTC
NA | TRBJ1-3 | TRBV6-5 | NA | CASISRGISGNTIYF | TGTGCCAGCATTAGTAGGGGGATTTCTGGAAACACCATATATTTT
TRBD1 | TRBJ1-5 | TRBV18 | NA | CASSPPGQWGPQHF | TGTGCCAGCTCACCACCGGGACAGTGGGGGCCCCAGCATTTT
NA | TRBJ1-4 | TRBV28 | NA | CASSRQLLLTNEKLFF | TGTGCCAGCAGTCGACAGCTCCTTCTAACTAATGAAAAACTGTTTTTT
NA | TRBJ1-1 | TRBV9 | NA | CASSVEPAGIGEAFF | TGTGCCAGCAGCGTAGAGCCCGCGGGGATAGGTGAAGCTTTCTTT
NA | TRBJ1-2 | TRBV28 | NA | CASSFHTVDYGYTF | TGTGCCAGCAGTTTCCATACAGTAGACTATGGCTACACCTTC
NA | TRBJ1-2 | TRBV9 | few | CASSVSRTILDYGYTF | TGTGCCAGCAGCGTATCTAGGACAATCCTCGACTATGGCTACACCTTC
NA | TRBJ2-2 | TRBV5-6 | NA | CASSFRGGELFF | TGTGCCAGCAGCTTTAGGGGCGGGGAGCTGTTTTTT
NA | TRBJ2-6 | TRBV5-4 | NA | CASSLSTGGANVLTF | TGTGCCAGCAGCTTGTCGACAGGTGGGGCCAACGTCCTGACTTTC
NA | TRBJ1-3 | TRBV18 | NA | CASSPPGRGTGNTIYF | TGTGCCAGCTCACCACCGGGCAGGGGAACTGGAAACACCATATATTTT
NA | TRBJ1-5 | TRBV4-3 | NA | CASSSSIGGRVYQPQHF | TGCGCCAGCAGCTCCTCGATCGGCGGCAGAGTTTATCAGCCCCAGCATTTT
TRBD1 | TRBJ1-6 | TRBV19 | once | CASKTGGGQSPLHF | TGTGCCAGTAAAACAGGGGGCGGGCAGTCACCCCTCCACTTT
TRBD1 | TRBJ2-7 | TRBV28 | NA | CASSSPGQGSNEQYF | TGTGCCAGCAGTTCGCCGGGACAGGGATCCAACGAGCAGTACTTC
TRBD1 | TRBJ1-1 | TRBV7-6 | NA | CASSPTITGVNEAFF | TGTGCCAGCAGCCCAACGATAACAGGGGTTAATGAAGCTTTCTTT
TRBD2 | TRBJ2-7 | TRBV6-5 | once | CASSSGGYEQYF | TGTGCCAGCAGCTCGGGAGGCTACGAGCAGTACTTC
NA | TRBJ2-1 | TRBV6-1 | NA | CASSERYPSYNEQFF | TGTGCCAGCAGTGAGAGGTACCCATCCTACAATGAGCAGTTCTTC
TRBD1 | TRBJ1-3 | TRBV7-3 | NA | CASSPAGTDHFSGNTIYF | TGTGCCAGCAGCCCTGCCGGGACAGATCATTTCTCTGGAAACACCATATATTTT
NA | TRBJ2-3 | TRBV4-3 | NA | CASSQDWAGPNTQYF | TGCGCCAGCAGCCAAGATTGGGCGGGACCAAATACGCAGTATTTT
TRBD1 | TRBJ1-5 | TRBV2 | few | CASMWGQGAGQPQHF | TGTGCCAGCATGTGGGGACAGGGGGCAGGTCAGCCCCAGCATTTT
NA | TRBJ1-1 | TRBV7-9 | NA | CASSLLWGETEAFF | TGTGCCAGCAGCTTGCTCTGGGGGGAGACTGAAGCTTTCTTT
TRBD2 | TRBJ2-2 | TRBV5-1 | NA | CASSSIAGRNTGELFF | TGCGCCAGCAGCAGCATAGCGGGGAGGAACACCGGGGAGCTGTTTTTT
TRBD2 | TRBJ2-1 | TRBV19 | NA | CASTRRLAGVYNEQFF | TGTGCCAGTACCCGGAGACTAGCGGGAGTCTACAATGAGCAGTTCTTC
NA | TRBJ2-3 | TRBV6-1 | NA | CASSDRSADTQYF | TGTGCCAGCAGTGACAGGTCTGCAGATACGCAGTATTTT
TRBD2 | TRBJ2-1 | TRBV6-6 | NA | CASTLAGPIEQFF | TGTGCCAGCACACTAGCGGGACCCATTGAGCAGTTCTTC
TRBD1 | TRBJ1-5 | TRBV7-9 | NA | CASSSIGQGGVQPQHF | TGTGCCAGCAGCTCGATCGGACAGGGGGGGGTTCAGCCCCAGCATTTT
TRBD2 | TRBJ2-1 | TRBV4-2 | NA | CASSLGLAAYNEQFF | TGTGCCAGCAGCCTGGGACTAGCGGCCTACAATGAGCAGTTCTTC
TRBD2 | TRBJ2-7 | TRBV12-3/TRBV12-4 | once | CASRRLAEEQYF | TGTGCCAGCAGGAGACTAGCGGAGGAGCAGTACTTC
TRBD1 | TRBJ1-2 | TRBV28 | NA | CASSPRTGWNYGYTF | TGTGCCAGCAGTCCGCGGACAGGGTGGAACTATGGCTACACCTTC
TRBD1 | TRBJ1-4 | TRBV28 | NA | CASSPGQGREKLFF | TGTGCCAGCAGTCCTGGACAGGGGAGGGAAAAACTGTTTTTT
TRBD1 | TRBJ1-6 | TRBV5-4 | NA | CASSQDRGNLLSPLHF | TGTGCCAGCAGCCAGGACAGGGGGAATCTTTTATCACCCCTCCACTTT
NA | TRBJ1-2 | TRBV6-2/TRBV6-3 | NA | CASNPTDRIYGYTF | TGTGCCAGCAACCCGACTGACAGGATTTATGGCTACACCTTC
NA | TRBJ1-6 | TRBV27 | few | CASSLSSSGNSPLHF | TGTGCCAGCAGTTTATCTTCATCTGGCAATTCACCCCTCCACTTT
TRBD1 | TRBJ1-2 | TRBV7-2 | NA | CASSSGTALPNYGYTF | TGTGCCAGCAGCTCCGGGACAGCCCTTCCCAACTATGGCTACACCTTC
TRBD1 | TRBJ1-2 | TRBV5-6 | NA | CASSLDGTDLYGYTF | TGTGCCAGCAGCTTAGACGGGACAGACCTTTATGGCTACACCTTC
NA | TRBJ1-5 | TRBV2 | NA | CASSEQGAASNQPQHF | TGTGCCAGCAGTGAACAGGGCGCCGCCAGCAATCAGCCCCAGCATTTT
TRBD1 | TRBJ2-1 | TRBV15 | NA | CATSREYGTGNYNEQFF | TGTGCCACCAGCAGAGAATACGGGACAGGGAACTACAATGAGCAGTTCTTC
TRBD1 | TRBJ2-5 | TRBV19 | NA | CASTKTGAGRTQYF | TGTGCCAGTACCAAGACAGGGGCAGGCAGGACCCAGTACTTC
NA | TRBJ1-5 | TRBV3-1/TRBV3-2 | many | CASSQGFGSYQPQHF | TGTGCCAGCAGCCAAGGTTTTGGCAGTTATCAGCCCCAGCATTTT
NA | TRBJ2-2 | TRBV19 | NA | CASMGPSNTGELFF | TGTGCCAGTATGGGGCCATCGAACACCGGGGAGCTGTTTTTT